This T cell receptor beta chain was identified in a study of T cell responses to AZD1222 COVID-19 vaccine. In its sample, this clone was seen a few times. This CDR3 comprises 15 residues. V lost 5 bases to trimming and J lost 4 bases; unmatched junction nucleotides: 8. Germline assignment: CDR1 LGHDT and CDR2 YNNKEL (reference sequence). This table comes from immunoSEQ multiplex PCR, and its TCRdb copy is limited to in-frame clones, with some not included. This table holds roughly 140,000 clones, more than 85% found once. The receptor's source is an adult who received the AZD1222 COVID-19 vaccine. The rearrangement links TRBV3-1 (or the pseudogene TRBV3-2) to TRBJ1-5; 7 positions agree with TRBD1. This specimen was peripheral blood, taken 28 days after the second AZD1222 dose. The CDR3 loop reads CASSDARTGNQPQHF. CDR3 bases: TGTGCCAGCAGCGACGCCAGGACAGGAAATCAGCCCCAGCATTTT.